Listed below are T cell receptor beta chains from one sample, sequenced in a study of shared clonotypes between healthy human individuals. Data came from immunoSEQ multiplex PCR; TCRdb stores just in-frame clones and leaves some out. Of some 2 million clones in the sample, 85% to 95% were seen once. The sample taken for sequencing was naive CD4+ T cells sorted from blood. The receptor set was obtained from a young man in good health. Each CDR3 is given with its conserved first and last residue. A D gene is named only where the DNA matches it firmly. Expanded clones are given a class, and other clones once, few, many or no size at all.

d_call	v_call	j_call	clone_size	cdr3_aa	cdr3_nt
TRBD1	TRBV10-1	TRBJ2-7	NA	CASSAPGTGGHEQYF	TGCGCCAGCAGTGCCCCCGGGACAGGGGGCCACGAGCAGTACTTC
NA	TRBV28	TRBJ2-7	NA	CATHGGQSYEQYF	TGTGCCACCCATGGGGGGCAGTCCTACGAGCAGTACTTC
TRBD2	TRBV11-3	TRBJ2-3	NA	CASSLGPGGYTQYF	TGTGCCAGCAGCTTAGGTCCGGGGGGTTATACGCAGTATTTT
TRBD2	TRBV2	TRBJ2-1	NA	CASRILAGAYNEQFF	TGTGCCAGCAGGATACTAGCGGGCGCCTACAATGAGCAGTTCTTC
NA	TRBV28	TRBJ2-3	NA	CASSPDPAGSTDTQYF	TGTGCCAGCAGTCCCGACCCGGCGGGGTCCACAGATACGCAGTATTTT
NA	TRBV5-5	TRBJ1-1	NA	CASSWAANTEAFF	TGTGCCAGCAGCTGGGCAGCGAACACTGAAGCTTTCTTT
NA	TRBV5-1	TRBJ2-5	once	CASSLGQWQETQYF	TGCGCCAGCAGCTTGGGACAGTGGCAAGAGACCCAGTACTTC
NA	TRBV21-1	TRBJ1-4	once	CASSNWAGPINEKLFF	TGTGCCAGCAGCAATTGGGCAGGGCCAATTAATGAAAAACTGTTTTTT
TRBD1	TRBV13	TRBJ1-6	once	CASSLGQGALIVLHF	TGTGCCAGCAGCTTAGGACAGGGGGCTTTAATAGTACTCCACTTT
NA	TRBV7-2	TRBJ2-7	once	CASSLAGTSYEQYF	TGTGCCAGCAGCTTAGCGGGCACCAGCTACGAGCAGTACTTC
NA	TRBV7-9	TRBJ2-1	NA	CASSRPQGGSYNEQFF	TGTGCCAGCAGCCGCCCCCAGGGGGGATCCTACAATGAGCAGTTCTTC
NA	TRBV6-1	TRBJ1-5	NA	CASSEGIDQPQHF	TGTGCCAGCAGTGAGGGAATCGATCAGCCCCAGCATTTT
NA	TRBV7-2	TRBJ1-5	NA	CASSLVAGSNQPQHF	TGTGCCAGCAGCTTAGTGGCCGGTAGCAATCAGCCCCAGCATTTT
NA	TRBV5-4	TRBJ1-2	NA	CASSLEGGYTF	TGTGCCAGCAGCTTGGAGGGAGGCTACACCTTC
NA	TRBV5-8	TRBJ1-5	NA	CASSLEGAGGKPQHF	TGTGCCAGCAGCTTGGAAGGGGCCGGGGGTAAGCCCCAGCATTTT
NA	TRBV28	TRBJ1-2	NA	CASRIHRWGAGNYGYTF	TGTGCCAGCCGTATTCACCGGTGGGGAGCCGGCAACTATGGCTACACCTTC
NA	TRBV7-2	TRBJ1-1	NA	CASSFGSNTEAFF	TGTGCCAGCAGCTTCGGATCGAACACTGAAGCTTTCTTT
NA	TRBV11-2	TRBJ2-5	NA	CASSLDRGEETQYF	TGTGCCAGCAGCTTAGACAGGGGGGAAGAGACCCAGTACTTC
NA	TRBV6-5	TRBJ1-2	few	CASSYSGDYGYTF	TGTGCCAGCAGTTACTCGGGGGACTATGGCTACACCTTC
NA	TRBV10-1	TRBJ2-5	NA	CASFRAFYGTQYF	TGCGCCAGCTTCCGGGCTTTTTATGGGACCCAGTACTTC
TRBD1	TRBV5-1	TRBJ1-4	NA	CASSAQGPAEKLFF	TGCGCCAGCAGCGCACAGGGGCCGGCGGAAAAACTGTTTTTT
NA	TRBV11-2	TRBJ2-7	NA	CASSPIPTGPEGYEQYF	TGTGCCAGCAGCCCAATACCCACGGGACCGGAGGGCTACGAGCAGTACTTC
TRBD1	TRBV6-5	TRBJ1-2	NA	CASRSGGTGGYTF	TGTGCCAGCAGATCGGGAGGGACAGGTGGCTACACCTTC
NA	TRBV11-3	TRBJ2-7	NA	CASSLGGTGTSYEQYF	TGTGCCAGCAGCTTAGGGGGTACAGGTACCTCCTACGAGCAGTACTTC
NA	TRBV6-1	TRBJ2-7	NA	CASSEVNRGGEQYF	TGTGCCAGCAGTGAAGTTAACAGGGGGGGGGAGCAGTACTTC
TRBD2	TRBV6-6	TRBJ2-1	NA	CASSSGRAVNEQFF	TGTGCCAGCAGTAGCGGGAGGGCCGTCAATGAGCAGTTCTTC
TRBD1	TRBV5-1	TRBJ2-7	NA	CASSWGQGNEQYF	TGCGCCAGCAGCTGGGGACAGGGAAACGAGCAGTACTTC